This T cell receptor beta chain appears in the sequencing data of a study of CD8 T cells in Susac syndrome. Background on the study: When blood was drawn, patients with Susac syndrome were on intravenous immunoglobulin alone, on corticosteroids, or therapy-naive.

Reverse transcription used about 0.45 to 1 ug RNA and random hexamers. immunoSEQ multiplex PCR amplified TCR beta CDR3 across 54 Vbeta, 13 Jbeta. TCRdb used MiXCR to reprocess the immunoSEQ multiplex PCR reads, holding one entry per CDR3 protein. The sample has about 190,000 distinct CDR3 sequences, around 95% seen once. Germline values: CDR1 MNHEY, CDR2 SVGAGI. CDR3 size: 15 residues. Losses at the gene ends were 0 bases for V and 7 bases for J; bases not matched to a gene: 8. This TCR was sampled from a human donor with Susac syndrome. Sequenced material: CD4+ T cells from PBMCs. The chain recombines TRBV6-5 with TRBJ2-7, with 8 positions matching TRBD1. The CDR3 DNA is TGTGCCAGCAGTTACTCGAGCCAGGGGGCTGGGGAGCAGTACTTC. It codes for CASSYSSQGAGEQYF.